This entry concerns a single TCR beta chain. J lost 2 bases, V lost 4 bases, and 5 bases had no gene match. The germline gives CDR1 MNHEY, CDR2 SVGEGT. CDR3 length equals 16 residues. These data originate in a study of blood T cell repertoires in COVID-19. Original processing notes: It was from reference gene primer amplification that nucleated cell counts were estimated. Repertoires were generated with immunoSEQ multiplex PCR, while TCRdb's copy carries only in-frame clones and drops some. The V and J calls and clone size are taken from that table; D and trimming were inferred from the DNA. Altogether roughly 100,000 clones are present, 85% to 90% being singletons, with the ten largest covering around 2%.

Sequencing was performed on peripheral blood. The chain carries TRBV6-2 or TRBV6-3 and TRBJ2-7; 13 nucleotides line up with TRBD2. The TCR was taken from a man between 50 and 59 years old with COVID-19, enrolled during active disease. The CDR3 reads CASSSHTSGGAYEQYF. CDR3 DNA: TGTGCCAGCAGTTCACATACTAGCGGGGGGGCCTACGAGCAGTACTTC.